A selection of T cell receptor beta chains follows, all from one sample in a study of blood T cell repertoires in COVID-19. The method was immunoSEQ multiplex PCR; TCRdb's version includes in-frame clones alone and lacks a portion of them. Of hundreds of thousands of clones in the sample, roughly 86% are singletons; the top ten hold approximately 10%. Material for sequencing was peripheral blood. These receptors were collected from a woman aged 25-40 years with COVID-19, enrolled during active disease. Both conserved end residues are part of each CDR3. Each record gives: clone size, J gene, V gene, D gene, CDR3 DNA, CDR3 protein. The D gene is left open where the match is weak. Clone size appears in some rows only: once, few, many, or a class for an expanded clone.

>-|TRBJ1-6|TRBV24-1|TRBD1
TGTGCCACCAGTGCCGGGACAGATAATTCACCCCTCCACTTT
CATSAGTDNSPLHF
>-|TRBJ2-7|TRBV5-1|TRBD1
TGCGCCCGCAGCTTGGGGGGGGGACAGGGGGCCTACGAGCAGTACTTC
CARSLGGGQGAYEQYF
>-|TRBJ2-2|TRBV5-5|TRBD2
TGTGCCAGCAGCTTGGGACTAGCGGGAGTTGGCGGGGAGCTGTTTTTT
CASSLGLAGVGGELFF
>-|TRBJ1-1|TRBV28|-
TGTGCCAGCAGTTTAAGGTTGAGGGAGAACACTGAAGCTTTCTTT
CASSLRLRENTEAFF
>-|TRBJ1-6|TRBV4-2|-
TGTGCCAGCAGCCAAACAGGGAATTCACCCCTCCACTTT
CASSQTGNSPLHF
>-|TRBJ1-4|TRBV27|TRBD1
TGTGCCAGCAGCCCCGGGACAGGGTATGAAAAACTGTTTTTT
CASSPGTGYEKLFF
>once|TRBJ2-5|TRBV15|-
TGTGCCACCAGCGGCCGCAGGGGATTCCAAGAGACCCAGTACTTC
CATSGRRGFQETQYF
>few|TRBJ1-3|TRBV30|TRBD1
TGTGCCTGGAGTACCAGGACAGGGGGCCCCTCTGGAAACACCATATATTTT
CAWSTRTGGPSGNTIYF
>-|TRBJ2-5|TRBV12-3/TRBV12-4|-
TGTGCCAGCAGCCCCAAAGAGACCCAGTACTTC
CASSPKETQYF
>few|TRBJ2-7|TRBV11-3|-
TGTGCCAGCAGCTTATCTCCCTCGTACATGGACGAGCAGTACTTC
CASSLSPSYMDEQYF
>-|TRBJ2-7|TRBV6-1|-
TGTGCCAGCAGTGAAATCACAGGCCTCAGGTACGAGCAGTACTTC
CASSEITGLRYEQYF
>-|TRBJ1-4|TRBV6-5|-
TGTGCCAGCAGTTACTCGGGGAGGGCGGGGGAAAAACTGTTTTTT
CASSYSGRAGEKLFF
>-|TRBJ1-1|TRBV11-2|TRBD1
TGTGCCAGCAGCTCAAGGGGGCGGGACACTGAAGCTTTCTTT
CASSSRGRDTEAFF
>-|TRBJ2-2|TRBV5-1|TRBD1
TGCGCCAGCAGTTTGACCGGGACAGGGGTTTCTAACACCGGGGAGCTGTTTTTT
CASSLTGTGVSNTGELFF
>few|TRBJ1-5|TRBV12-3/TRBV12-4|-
TGTGCCAGCAGTTCGGAGGGGCAACAGCCCCAGCATTTT
CASSSEGQQPQHF
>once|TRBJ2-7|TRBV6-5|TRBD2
TGTGCCAGCAGTCGACTAGCCAGCTACGAGCAGTACTTC
CASSRLASYEQYF
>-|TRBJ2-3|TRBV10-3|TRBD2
TGTGCCATCAGAGAAGGACTAGCGGGAACAGATACGCAGTATTTT
CAIREGLAGTDTQYF
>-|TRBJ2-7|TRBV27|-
TGTGCCAGCAGTGGAGGAACCCACTACGAGCAGTACTTC
CASSGGTHYEQYF
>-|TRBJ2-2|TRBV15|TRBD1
TGTGCCACCAGCAGAGGGGGACAGCGCACCGGGGAGCTGTTTTTT
CATSRGGQRTGELFF
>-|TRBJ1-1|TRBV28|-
TGTGCCAGCAGTTTTATCAGGGCGAGGACTGAAGCTTTCTTT
CASSFIRARTEAFF
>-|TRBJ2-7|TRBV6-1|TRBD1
TGTGCCAGCAGTGTAGAGACAGGGTTTAACGGGTATAGCGCCTACGAGCAGTACTTC
CASSVETGFNGYSAYEQYF
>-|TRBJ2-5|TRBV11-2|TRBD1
TGTGCCAGCAGCTTAGGAAGACAGGGCACAGAGACCCAGTACTTC
CASSLGRQGTETQYF
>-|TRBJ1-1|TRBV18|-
TGTGCCAGCTCACCACCGGGGGGGATATTGAACACTGAAGCTTTCTTT
CASSPPGGILNTEAFF
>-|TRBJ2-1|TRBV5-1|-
TGCGCCAGCAGCCCCGGACAGAGCAATGAGCAGTTCTTC
CASSPGQSNEQFF
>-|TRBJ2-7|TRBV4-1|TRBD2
TGCGCCAGCAGCCAAGATCATGGGACTAGCGGTTACTACGAGCAGTACTTC
CASSQDHGTSGYYEQYF
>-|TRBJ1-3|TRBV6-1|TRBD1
TGTGCCAGCAGTGATGAGGGCAGGGGGCTAATTATCTCTGGAAACACCATATATTTT
CASSDEGRGLIISGNTIYF
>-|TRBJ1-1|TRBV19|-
TGTGCCAGTAGTGGAGAATACACTGAAGCTTTCTTT
CASSGEYTEAFF
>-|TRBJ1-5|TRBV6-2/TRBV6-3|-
TGTGCCAGCAGTTACGCGGCAGACGCGAATCAGCCCCAGCATTTT
CASSYAADANQPQHF
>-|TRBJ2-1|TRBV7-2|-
TGTGCCAGCACCCACCCTCGCGCCGGCGGTGGGGCCAATGAGCAGTTCTTC
CASTHPRAGGGANEQFF
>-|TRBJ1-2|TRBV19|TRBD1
TGTGCCAGTAGTTCCGACAGGGTCTCCCCTGGCTACACCTTC
CASSSDRVSPGYTF
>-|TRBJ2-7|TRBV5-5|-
TGTGCCAGCAGCCCGCGGGACGCTATCTACGAGCAGTACTTC
CASSPRDAIYEQYF
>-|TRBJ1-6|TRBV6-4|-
TGTGCCAGCAGTGACGGAAGGCAGGGAAACTCACCCCTCCACTTT
CASSDGRQGNSPLHF
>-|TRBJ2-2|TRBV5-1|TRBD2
TGCGCCAGCAGCTTTTTGACTAGCGGGAGGCCCATCGGGGAGCTGTTTTTT
CASSFLTSGRPIGELFF
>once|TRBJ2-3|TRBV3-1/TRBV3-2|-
TGTGCCAGCAGCCCCGCCAGCGGGTCAGGTGGAGATACGCAGTATTTT
CASSPASGSGGDTQYF
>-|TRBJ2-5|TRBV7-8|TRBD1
TGTGCCAGCAGCTACAATGGACAGGAGTTTGAGACCCAGTACTTC
CASSYNGQEFETQYF
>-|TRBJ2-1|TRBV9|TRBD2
TGTGCCAGCAGCCCGACTAGCGGGGTTTACAATGAGCAGTTCTTC
CASSPTSGVYNEQFF
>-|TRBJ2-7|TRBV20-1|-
TGCAGTGCTAGTTTATTAGGGAGTAGACACGAGCAGTACTTC
CSASLLGSRHEQYF
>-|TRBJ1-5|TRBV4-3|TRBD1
TGCGCCAGCAGCCAAAGGGCCGGGACAGGGGGGGCTCAGCCCCAGCATTTT
CASSQRAGTGGAQPQHF
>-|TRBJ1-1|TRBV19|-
TGTGCCAGTTCTTATTTTGACACTGAAGCTTTCTTT
CASSYFDTEAFF
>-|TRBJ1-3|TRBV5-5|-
TGTGCCAGCAGTCCCATTTTGACAGGAAACACCATATATTTT
CASSPILTGNTIYF
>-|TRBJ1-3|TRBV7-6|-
TGTGCCAGCAGCTTAGGCGACGGAGGTTCTGGAAACACCATATATTTT
CASSLGDGGSGNTIYF
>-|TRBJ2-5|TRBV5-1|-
TGCGCCAGCTTTGAGACACGACAAGAGACCCAGTACTTC
CASFETRQETQYF
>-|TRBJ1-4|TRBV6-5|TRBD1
TGTGCCAGCAGTTACCGGGCAGGGGGGAATGAAAAACTGTTTTTT
CASSYRAGGNEKLFF
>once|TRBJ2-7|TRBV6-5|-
TGTGCCAGCAGTTACCGGGACGAGCAGTACTTC
CASSYRDEQYF
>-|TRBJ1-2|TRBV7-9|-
TGTGCCAGCAAAATGACCGGGGAGTACTATGGCTACACCTTC
CASKMTGEYYGYTF
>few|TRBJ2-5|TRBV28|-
TGTGCCAGCAGTTTCGAGGGAAGGGAGACCCAGTACTTC
CASSFEGRETQYF
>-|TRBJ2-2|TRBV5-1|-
TGCGCCAGCACCTGGGGGGTAATCACCGGGGAGCTGTTTTTT
CASTWGVITGELFF
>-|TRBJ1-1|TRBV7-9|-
TGTGCCAGCAGCTTGCCACAGGGTGGGCGCACTGAAGCTTTCTTT
CASSLPQGGRTEAFF
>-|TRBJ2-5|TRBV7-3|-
TGTGCCAGCAGCCTCCTACAGGGTCAGACCCAGTACTTC
CASSLLQGQTQYF
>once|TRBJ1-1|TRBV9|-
TGTGCCAGCAGCGTAGGGGCAGGGCCGAACACTGAAGCTTTCTTT
CASSVGAGPNTEAFF
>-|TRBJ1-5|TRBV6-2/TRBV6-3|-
TGTGCCAGCAGTTCGCCCCACGGGGGCAATCAGCCCCAGCATTTT
CASSSPHGGNQPQHF
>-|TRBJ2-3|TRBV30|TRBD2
TGTGCCTGGAGTGGGAGCGGGAGCAGGGGAGATACGCAGTATTTT
CAWSGSGSRGDTQYF
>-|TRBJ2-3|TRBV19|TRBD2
TGTGCCAGTAGTGCGGGACTAGCGGGAGGATCTGGAGATACGCAGTATTTT
CASSAGLAGGSGDTQYF
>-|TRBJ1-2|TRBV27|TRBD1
TGTGCCAGCAGTAACAGGGGGCGTATAAGCTATGGCTACACCTTC
CASSNRGRISYGYTF
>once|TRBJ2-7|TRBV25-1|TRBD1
TGTGCCAGCAGTGTCGCCGGGACAGGGGGTTCCGAGCAGTACTTC
CASSVAGTGGSEQYF